This T cell receptor (beta chain) was documented in a study of cytomegalovirus exposure and HLA in healthy donors. PCR primers comprised 60 Vbeta and 13 Jbeta primers. The protocol was immunoSEQ multiplex PCR, while the TCRdb copy is restricted to in-frame clones and leaves out a portion. The repertoire holds roughly 130,000 clones, 80% seen once, with 1% in the top ten. CDR3 length equals 14 residues. V lost 1 base and J lost 7, with 11 bases in between. Germline V lookup: CDR1 LNHDA, CDR2 SQIVND (reference sequence). Sequencing was performed on PBMCs. The clonotype originates from a man aged 40-55 years in good health and CMV-seronegative. The chain carries TRBV19 and TRBJ1-5; no clear D. CDR3 protein: CASSIGRIGQPQHF. In DNA form, the CDR3 reads TGTGCCAGTAGTATAGGGAGGATAGGCCAGCCCCAGCATTTT.